Sequencing of this TCR beta chain was carried out in a study of blood T cell repertoires in COVID-19. Study information: PBMCs, B-cell-depleted T cells, or T cells provided the cDNA or gDNA that made up the material.

Trimming took off 4 bases at V and 12 bases at J, with 16 bases between the two ends. The length of the CDR3 is 13 residues. In the source study's methods: Nucleated cell number was recorded as an estimate derived from reference gene primer amplification. Data came from immunoSEQ multiplex PCR; TCRdb stores just in-frame clones and leaves some out. The DNA was the basis for D and trimming; V, J and clone size are from that table. The repertoire includes about 130,000 clones, 85% to 90% of them detected once, and about 17% sits in the top ten. The source material was peripheral blood. J is TRBJ2-1 and V is TRBV23-1, with D possibly matching TRBD2 (6 bases). TRBV23-1 is noted as an ORF with a role that remains uncertain. The TCR originated in a man aged 50-59 years with active or convalescent COVID-19. The DNA for the CDR3 is TGCGCCAGCAGTCCTCATTGGGGAGGTGCGCAGTTCTTC. Its translation: CASSPHWGGAQFF.